The entry that follows covers one T cell receptor beta chain sequence. This sample was taken from a study of blood T cell repertoires in COVID-19. Data came from immunoSEQ multiplex PCR; TCRdb stores just in-frame clones and leaves some out. The table has about 59,000 clones, 75% to 95% seen once. Sequencing was done on a sample of peripheral blood. The receptor comes from an elderly man with acute or convalescent COVID-19.

The CDR3 protein is CASSAAEAYYGYTF. DNA of the CDR3: TGTGCCAGCAGCGCCGCGGAGGCGTACTATGGCTACACCTTC. The V and J genes are TRBV7-9 and TRBJ1-2; D ambiguous. Germline values: CDR1 SEHNR, CDR2 FQNEAQ (reference sequence). Trimming left V 5 bases short and J 3 bases short, with 13 bases between. There are 14 residues in the CDR3.